This entry lists 12 T cell receptor beta chains sequenced from one sample in a study of shared clonotypes between healthy human individuals (dated by TCRdb to the early 2020s). Library prep was done by the immunoSEQ multiplex PCR assay. As stored in TCRdb, this immuneACCESS dataset retains in-frame rearrangements with V and J assigned. A fraction of the clones does not appear; measured against another copy, unresolved V genes explain less than half of the discrepancy, and the remainder lacks a known reason. Across this sample there are around 700,000 clones, with about 74% seen only once. Of the sample, 1.5% to 2% is held by the ten largest clones. Sample: memory CD4+ T cells sorted from blood. Reading the label with the study, this specimen's cell subset or site is: CD45RA-negative fraction. Receptors were obtained from a woman in her twenties or thirties in good health.

This chain uses TRBV7-6 with TRBJ2-3; TRBD2 matches 7 bases. The CDR3 spans 12 residues. Losses at the gene ends were 5 bases for V and 8 bases for J; bases not matched to a gene: 4. The V gene's germline CDR1 is SGHVS and CDR2 FNYEAQ. CDR3 DNA sequence: TGTGCCAGCAGCCATTCTAGCGGTACGCAGTATTTT. Encoded protein: CASSHSSGTQYF.

The V gene is TRBV5-1, the J gene TRBJ1-1; D is ambiguous. This CDR3 has 14 residues. The V gene's germline CDR1 is SGHRS and CDR2 YFSETQ. The germline V and J ends were trimmed by 3 bases and 0 bases, with 9 bases remaining between them. CDR3 sequence: CASSSGNLNTEAFF. CDR3 nucleotides: TGCGCCAGCAGCTCAGGAAACTTGAACACTGAAGCTTTCTTT.

This clone was seen just once. V and J are TRBV5-1 and TRBJ1-2; D is perhaps TRBD1 (5 bases). V was trimmed by 0 bases and J by 5 bases, leaving 17 bases between them. The CDR3 covers 16 residues. Germline CDR1 SGHRS, CDR2 YFSETQ. CDR3 sequence (DNA): TGCGCCAGCAGCTTGGTGGGGCGGGCAGCTGAGTATGGCTACACCTTC. It translates to CASSLVGRAAEYGYTF.

With regard to this clone: A far bigger clonotype differs at one base, so this is likely a read error. Other DNA sequences from this sample encode an identical CDR3 as well. The DNA for the CDR3 is TGTGCCAGCGGGAGGGATACGCAGTATTTT. This encodes CASGRDTQYF. This chain links TRBV6-5 with TRBJ2-3; possibly TRBD2 for D (6 bases). The germline V and J ends were trimmed by 8 bases and 6 bases, with 6 bases remaining between them. This CDR3 spans 10 amino acids. Germline lookup yields CDR1 MNHEY and CDR2 SVGAGI.

The CDR3 nucleotides are TGTGCCAGCAGGAGCCGGGCTAATGAAAAACTGTTTTTT. It encodes CASRSRANEKLFF. This rearrangement joins TRBV28 to TRBJ1-4; D call uncertain. V was pared by 6 bases and J by 3 bases, with 8 bases between. Germline-derived CDR1 and CDR2 are MDHEN and SYDVKM. The CDR3 length is 13 residues.

This chain joins TRBV29-1 and TRBJ2-5; TRBD1 or TRBD2 may be the D gene (5 bases each). Germline CDR1 reads SQVTM; CDR2 reads ANQGSEA. CDR3 size: 14 residues. V gave up 6 bases and J gave up 4 bases, with 18 bases separating them. CDR3 region: CSVDTGTLGETQYF. CDR3 DNA: TGCAGCGTAGATACCGGGACCCTGGGAGAGACCCAGTACTTC.

This clone was seen only a few times. DNA of the CDR3: TGCGCCAGCAGCCCTCTCCAATCCGGACGTCAATACAATGAGCAGTTCTTC. It specifies CASSPLQSGRQYNEQFF. The chain joins TRBV5-1 to TRBJ2-1; no clear D gene. The CDR3 is made up of 17 amino acids. Looked up from germline, CDR1 is SGHRS and CDR2 is YFSETQ. V was shortened by 4 bases and J by 4 bases, with 21 bases between the two germline ends.

This clone was detected only once. The chain links TRBV29-1 to TRBJ2-6; D is perhaps TRBD1 (5 bases). This CDR3 comprises 15 residues. Germline values: CDR1 SQVTM, CDR2 ANQGSEA. With 4 bases removed from V and 4 bases from J, the gap between germline ends came to 14 bases. The CDR3 region has the DNA TGCAGCGTTGCTAACAGGCCCTCCGGGGCCAACGTCCTGACTTTC. It yields the protein CSVANRPSGANVLTF.

V gene TRBV19 combines with J gene TRBJ2-1; no clear D. The CDR3 has 14 residues. V gave up 6 bases and J gave up 7 bases, with 16 bases separating them. The germline V gene encodes CDR1 LNHDA and CDR2 SQIVND (reference sequence). In nucleotides, the CDR3 is TGTGCCAGTAGAAAGCACTCGACTGGTAATGAGCAGTTCTTC. It encodes CASRKHSTGNEQFF. Full variable domain (remainder filled in from reference TRBV19 and TRBJ2-1): DGGITQSPKYLFRKEGQNVTLSCEQNLNHDAMYWYRQDPGQGLRLIYYSQIVNDFQKGDIAEGYSVSREKKESFPLTVTSAQKNPTAFYLCASRKHSTGNEQFFGPGTRLTVL.

The chain carries TRBV6-6 and TRBJ1-3; maybe TRBD1 (5 bases). The CDR3 spans 15 residues. Germline V gives CDR1 MNHNY, CDR2 SVGAGI (reference sequence). Trimming took off 8 bases at V and 0 bases at J, with 14 bases between the two ends. CDR3 in DNA: TGTGCCAGCGGGCCGGGGCTCCTCTCTGGAAACACCATATATTTT. Its translation: CASGPGLLSGNTIYF.

The chain has TRBV5-4 and TRBJ2-5; no reliable D call. V lost 4 bases, J lost 1 base, and 8 bases lay in between. CDR3 length: 13 residues. The germline V gene has CDR1 SGHNT and CDR2 YYREEE (reference sequence). The CDR3 DNA reads as TGTGCCAGCAGCAACTGGGTCCAAGAGACCCAGTACTTC. This codes for CASSNWVQETQYF.

This chain uses TRBV20-1 with TRBJ1-5; no reliable D call. Trimming took off 5 bases at V and 3 bases at J, with 5 bases between the two ends. This CDR3 comprises 11 residues. Per germline, CDR1 DFQATT and CDR2 SNEGSKA (reference sequence). The CDR3 sequence is CSAWDNQPQHF. The CDR3 bases are TGCAGTGCTTGGGACAATCAGCCCCAGCATTTT.